The 15 T cell receptor beta chains below all came from one sample that was sequenced in a study of regulatory and conventional T cells in RAG deficiency. Conventional CD4+ T cells were sorted from blood as CD25-low CD127-high cells. TCRdb's table, derived via immunoSEQ multiplex PCR, lists solely in-frame clones and lacks some. The table lists approximately 48,000 clones, more than 80% of them singletons. The data were also submitted as part of a second study, on regulatory T cells. From that second work: The PCR used 52 TRBV and 13 TRBJ primers.

Material for sequencing was CD4+ effector T cells sorted from blood. These receptor sequences come from a human donor in good health.

The chain uses TRBV5-4 and TRBJ2-1; D may be TRBD1 or TRBD2 (6 bases each). The germline V and J ends were trimmed by 2 bases and 7 bases, with 10 bases remaining between them. The germline V gene encodes CDR1 SGHNT and CDR2 YYREEE (reference sequence). CDR3 length: 13 residues. Here the CDR3 reads CASSLRGRNEQFF. The CDR3 DNA reads TGTGCCAGCAGCTTAAGGGGGAGGAATGAGCAGTTCTTC. The variable domain in full, completed from reference TRBV5-4 and TRBJ2-1, reads ETGVTQSPTHLIKTRGQQVTLRCSSQSGHNTVSWYQQALGQGPQFIFQYYREEENGRGNFPPRFSGLQFPNYSSELNVNALELDDSALYLCASSLRGRNEQFFGPGTRLTVL.

This clone showed up just a few times. This chain connects TRBV25-1 to TRBJ2-2; 7 nucleotides agree with TRBD1. This CDR3 is 16 amino acids long. Germline V gene lookup returns CDR1 MGHDK and CDR2 SYGVNS. J lost 4 bases, V lost 3 bases, and 8 bases had no gene match. CDR3 bases: TGTGCCAGCAGTGACTTCAGGGGGACGGTCACCGGGGAGCTGTTTTTT. It translates to CASSDFRGTVTGELFF.

The chain combines TRBV30 with TRBJ1-3; possible D gene TRBD1, 5 bases. Looked up from germline, CDR1 is GTSNPN and CDR2 is SVGIG (reference sequence). This CDR3 has 10 amino acids. V was cut by 5 bases and J by 13 bases, with 12 bases left in between. In DNA, the CDR3 is TGTGCCTGGTCACACAGGCTGATATATTTT. Its protein is CAWSHRLIYF.

The chain joins TRBV7-8 to TRBJ1-2, with TRBD1 as a possible D gene (6 bases). The CDR3 extends over 15 amino acids. Trimming removed 5 bases at V and 0 bases at J, with 13 bases between. Germline lookup yields CDR1 SGHVS and CDR2 FQNEAQ. The CDR3 DNA is TGTGCCAGCAGCCCCGGGGGGCTCGCTAACTATGGCTACACCTTC. It translates to CASSPGGLANYGYTF. Using reference TRBV7-8 and TRBJ1-2 for the parts outside the CDR3, the full variable domain is GAGVSQSPRYKVAKRGQDVALRCDPISGHVSLFWYQQALGQGPEFLTYFQNEAQLDKSGLPSDRFFAERPEGSVSTLKIQRTQQEDSAVYLCASSPGGLANYGYTFGSGTRLTVV.

As to this clone: Additional DNA sequences in this sample encode the identical CDR3. The V call is TRBV19, the J call TRBJ1-3; D ambiguous. Germline assignment: CDR1 LNHDA and CDR2 SQIVND (reference sequence). The CDR3 length is 16 residues. V lost 0 bases to trimming and J lost 0 bases, with 9 bases between them. Here the CDR3 DNA reads TGTGCCAGTAGTATAGACCTACGGGTCTCTGGAAACACCATATATTTT. Amino acid sequence: CASSIDLRVSGNTIYF.

The V gene is TRBV7-6, the J gene TRBJ2-7; D is unresolved. This CDR3 is 14 amino acids long. V was clipped by 8 bases and J by 2 bases, with 16 bases between them. Per germline, CDR1 SGHVS and CDR2 FNYEAQ. The CDR3: CASALEVTTYEQYF. The CDR3 DNA follows: TGTGCCAGCGCTCTAGAAGTGACCACCTACGAGCAGTACTTC.

As regards this clone: The junction does not match germline at one end; this may be a read error. Other DNA sequences within the sample encode an identical CDR3. This chain joins TRBV10-3 and TRBJ2-6; D is unresolved. Germline lookup yields CDR1 ENHRY and CDR2 SYGVKD. The CDR3 is 20 residues long. CDR3 sequence: CAISDRHLDSSFSGANVLTF. CDR3 nucleotide sequence: TGTGCTATCAGCGACCGCCATCTCGATTCGTCATTCTCTGGGGCCAACGTCCTGACTTTC.

The chain uses TRBV11-2 and TRBJ2-3; unclear D gene. Germline V gives CDR1 SGHAT, CDR2 FQNNGV. The CDR3 extends over 12 amino acids. Trimming removed 4 bases from V and 1 base from J, with 3 bases in between. CDR3 in amino acids: CASSSGTDTQYF. In DNA form, the CDR3 reads TGTGCCAGCAGCTCCGGCACAGATACGCAGTATTTT.

This chain connects TRBV12-1 to TRBJ1-6; the table's TRBD1 call for D was not verified on the DNA. TRBV12-1 is tagged as a pseudogene. CDR3 length equals 12 residues. This chain's CDR3 is CASSRQFLPLHF. Here the CDR3 DNA reads TGTGCCAGCAGCAGACAGTTTTTACCCCTCCACTTT.

The chain joins TRBV7-9 to TRBJ1-4, with TRBD1 identical over 11 bases. The J segment lost 8 bases and the V segment lost 5 bases, leaving 4 bases of the junction unmatched. Germline CDR1 and CDR2: SEHNR and FQNEAQ (reference sequence). There are 14 residues in the CDR3. The CDR3, as DNA: TGTGCCAGCAGCCGGACAGGGGGCATCGAAAAACTGTTTTTT. As protein: CASSRTGGIEKLFF.

The chain is built from TRBV7-9 and TRBJ1-4, with TRBD1 as a possible D gene (5 bases). Germline CDR1 is SEHNR and CDR2 is FQNEAQ (reference sequence). This CDR3 contains 14 residues. V lost 1 base and J lost 7, with 10 bases in between. CDR3 region: CASSLGAGIEKLFF. As DNA, the CDR3 is TGTGCCAGCAGCTTAGGAGCAGGGATTGAAAAACTGTTTTTT. Supplemented by reference TRBV7-9 and TRBJ1-4, the full variable domain reads DTGVSQNPRHKITKRGQNVTFRCDPISEHNRLYWYRQTLGQGPEFLTYFQNEAQLEKSRLLSDRFSAERPKGSFSTLEIQRTEQGDSAMYLCASSLGAGIEKLFFGSGTQLSVL.

The V call is TRBV7-8, the J call TRBJ2-7; 8 bases are a match to TRBD1. Germline V gives CDR1 SGHVS, CDR2 FQNEAQ. V shed 5 bases and J 5 bases; nucleotides not matched to a gene: 11. The CDR3 totals 15 residues. CDR3 region: CASSGDRGPRDEQYF. CDR3 nucleotide sequence: TGTGCCAGCAGCGGCGACAGGGGACCACGGGACGAGCAGTACTTC.

The V call is TRBV6-1, the J call TRBJ2-7; TRBD1 might be the D (6 bases). CDR3 size: 13 residues. The V gene's germline CDR1 is MNHNS and CDR2 SASEGT. The ends were cut back, 6 bases at V and 3 bases at J, with 12 bases in the middle. This CDR3 is CASRRDTFYEQYF. The CDR3 nucleotides read TGTGCCAGCAGAAGGGACACCTTCTACGAGCAGTACTTC.

The V and J genes are TRBV9 and TRBJ2-7, with 7 bases fitting TRBD1. The germline gives CDR1 SGDLS, CDR2 YYNGEE. The CDR3 has 16 residues. V trimming: 4 bases; J trimming: 5 bases; junction bases outside the gene matches: 15. CDR3 sequence reads: CASSTRTGSLSDEQYF. CDR3 DNA: TGTGCCAGCAGCACGAGGACAGGTTCCCTGTCGGACGAGCAGTACTTC.

This chain uses TRBV18 with TRBJ1-2, with 12 nucleotides matching TRBD1. V shed 1 base, J shed 2 bases, and the junction held 2 bases outside the gene matches. Germline assignment: CDR1 KGHSH and CDR2 LQKENI. This CDR3 is 16 amino acids long. The CDR3 DNA reads as TGTGCCAGCTCACCACTTGGGACAGGGGGCAACTATGGCTACACCTTC. It specifies CASSPLGTGGNYGYTF.